This T cell receptor beta chain was observed in a study of T-cell reconstitution after alpha-beta-depleted transplantation in children. Study-level findings and limits: High day-60 TCRbeta diversity in some patients came from surviving recipient T cells and thymic progenitors. A year had passed since transplant, and T-cell counts and diversity by then came mostly from newly produced T cells. The study reportedly traced alpha-beta T cells about two months after transplant to several hundred expanded graft clones.

Points on this clonotype: Its cognate antigen is unknown.

Construction of the TCRbeta library involved unique molecular identifiers. A single record per CDR3 protein comes from TCRdb applying MiXCR to the PCR reads. The data contain about 980,000 distinct CDR3 sequences, less than 30% of them singletons. This TCR came from a boy in the first two years of life who had a stem cell transplant for SCID, so the T cells may come from the graft donor. This specimen was PBMCs, mostly from graft donor cells, taken 360 days after TCRalphabeta/CD19-depleted stem cell transplant.

The CDR3 DNA is TGCAGTGCCGGACAGGGCAGCTCCTACGAGCAGTACTTC. It specifies CSAGQGSSYEQYF. The chain recombines TRBV20-1 with TRBJ2-7; 8 bases map to TRBD1. Germline CDR1 reads DFQATT; CDR2 reads SNEGSKA (reference sequence). J gave up 0 bases and V 6 bases, and 4 bases lay outside the gene matches. This CDR3 spans 13 amino acids.